The 27 T cell receptor beta chains below were found in one sample sequenced in a study of read filtering for tumor transcriptome and immune sequencing. From about 400 ng of RNA, a library with molecular barcoded alpha/delta and beta/gamma adaptors was made. TCRdb analysed the reads with MiXCR anew, one entry per CDR3 protein. This table holds fewer than 35,000 distinct CDR3 sequences, less than 20% found once. Sequenced sample: a population of CD138-negative cells sorted from bone marrow. Receptor source: a donor aged 40 or over with multiple myeloma.

This clonotype was detected ten times or more. The rearrangement uses TRBV24-1 and TRBJ2-3; no firm D call. The V gene lost 3 bases and the J gene lost 3 bases, with 6 bases spanning the gap. The CDR3 consists of 13 residues. Germline V gene lookup returns CDR1 KGHDR and CDR2 SFDVKD. As DNA, the CDR3 is TGTGCCACCAGTGATCCCTATACAGATACGCAGTATTTT. Encoded protein: CATSDPYTDTQYF.

This clonotype was counted many times. For the CDR3, the DNA is TGTGCCAGCAGCTTAGGAAATGAAGCTTTCTTT. This translates into CASSLGNEAFF. The gene calls are TRBV13 and TRBJ1-1; D not resolved. This CDR3 has 11 amino acids. Germline CDR1 PRHDT, CDR2 FYEKMQ (reference sequence). V lost 0 bases, J lost 7 bases, and 3 bases lay in between.

A remark on this clonotype: The missing conserved phenylalanine or tryptophan at the end of this CDR3 makes a read error likely. The chain combines TRBV9 with TRBJ2-5; D call uncertain. V was cut by 4 bases and J by 1 base, with 11 bases left in between. The CDR3 length is 14 residues. The germline gives CDR1 SGDLS, CDR2 YYNGEE. CDR3 amino acids: CASSTGRAQETQYL. In DNA, the CDR3 is TGTGCCAGCAGCACCGGTCGGGCCCAAGAGACCCAGTACCTC.

Regarding this clonotype: A far more abundant clone sits one base away, making this likely a read error. This chain uses TRBV19 with TRBJ1-1; 7 bases match TRBD1. The germline gives CDR1 LNHDA, CDR2 SQIVND (reference sequence). This CDR3 comprises 14 residues. CDR3 bases: TGTGCCAGTAGCTCCGGGACAGTCATTTCACCCCCCCACTTT. This gives the protein CASSSGTVISPPHF.

Many counts were recorded for this clonotype. The chain couples TRBV5-4 to TRBJ1-2; 9 bases match TRBD1. The V gene end was trimmed by 0 bases and the J gene end by 6 bases; junction bases not matched to a gene: 3. Germline V gives CDR1 SGHNT, CDR2 YYREEE (reference sequence). The CDR3 loop spans 14 amino acids. CDR3 protein: CASSLDRGLNGYTF. CDR3 bases: TGTGCCAGCAGCTTGGACAGGGGGCTGAATGGCTACACCTTC.

The chain carries TRBV29-1 and TRBJ2-3; no definite D call. This CDR3 spans 14 amino acids. V lost 2 bases to trimming and J lost 4 bases, with 13 bases between them. CDR1 and CDR2 (germline): SQVTM, ANQGSEA. CDR3 residues: CSVELGWPPDTQYF. The CDR3 region has the DNA TGCAGCGTTGAATTAGGATGGCCCCCAGATACGCAGTATTTT.

The chain couples TRBV20-1 to TRBJ2-1; 10 bases match TRBD2. Per the germline V gene, CDR1 is DFQATT and CDR2 is SNEGSKA (reference sequence). This CDR3 is built from 15 residues. V was pared by 5 bases and J by 8 bases, with 12 bases of the junction left unmatched. The DNA of the CDR3 is TGCAGTGCTTTCGGTCTAGCGGGAGATCCCCATGAGCAGTTCTTC. It yields the protein CSAFGLAGDPHEQFF.

This clonotype was seen repeatedly, ten times or more. This chain connects TRBV7-3 to TRBJ2-1, with a possible D match to TRBD2 (7 bases). The CDR3 is made up of 18 amino acids. The germline V gene encodes CDR1 SGHTA and CDR2 FQGTGA. Deletions cut 4 bases from V and 6 bases from J, with 25 bases between. The CDR3 protein is CASSSPFVWGGKGNEQFF. The CDR3 coding sequence is TGTGCCAGCAGCTCCCCATTCGTGTGGGGGGGCAAAGGCAATGAGCAGTTCTTC.

This clonotype came up many times. V and J are TRBV9 and TRBJ2-3; possibly TRBD1 for D (6 bases). CDR1 and CDR2 (germline): SGDLS, YYNGEE. Trimming cost V 5 bases and J 1 base, with 14 bases left between them. The CDR3 has 15 residues. The CDR3 coding sequence is TGTGCCAGCAGTACAGGGTCCGCGGGCACAGATACGCAGTATTTT. Amino acid sequence: CASSTGSAGTDTQYF.

This clonotype was seen ten or more times. The V and J genes are TRBV28 and TRBJ1-6; D is unresolved. V gave up 3 bases and J gave up 6 bases, with 9 bases separating them. The CDR3 is made up of 14 amino acids. The germline CDR1 and CDR2 sequences are MDHEN and SYDVKM. The chain's CDR3 is CASSFPSVNSPLHF. The CDR3 DNA is TGTGCCAGCAGTTTCCCGAGCGTTAATTCACCCCTCCACTTT.

This clonotype was recorded many times. The gene calls are TRBV11-2 and TRBJ2-5; a possible D gene is TRBD2 (6 bases). CDR1 is SGHAT and CDR2 is FQNNGV in the germline V gene. The CDR3 has 14 residues. Trimming pared 1 base from V and 5 bases from J, leaving 11 bases between. The CDR3, as DNA: TGTGCCAGCAGCTTAGCGGGAGTTGGGGAGACCCAGTACTTC. Translation gives CASSLAGVGETQYF.

This chain joins TRBV7-2 and TRBJ2-5, with a weak D call TRBD1 (5 bases). Germline V lookup: CDR1 SGHTA, CDR2 FQGNSA. The CDR3 spans 14 residues. The ends were cut back, 6 bases at V and 5 bases at J, with 16 bases in the middle. This CDR3 is CASRYGAARETQYF. The CDR3 nucleotides read TGTGCCAGCAGATATGGGGCTGCACGGGAGACCCAGTACTTC.

The gene calls are TRBV7-8 and TRBJ2-2; 8 nucleotides agree with TRBD2. Germline V gene sequence: CDR1 SGHVS, CDR2 FQNEAQ. The CDR3 consists of 15 residues. V lost 3 bases, J lost 7 bases, and 7 bases stayed unmatched. Written as DNA, the CDR3 is TGTGCCAGCAGCTTTTCGCGGGGGGCAATCGGGGAGCTGTTTTTT. Amino acids: CASSFSRGAIGELFF.

This clonotype was counted ten times or more. This chain connects TRBV6-2 or TRBV6-3 to TRBJ2-7, with 13 bases identical to TRBD2. The germline gives CDR1 MNHEY, CDR2 SVGEGT. Trimming removed 6 bases from V and 6 bases from J; junction bases left unmatched: 14. The CDR3 spans 17 residues. This CDR3 is CASSSGTSGTRGGEQYF. The CDR3 region has the DNA TGTGCCAGCAGCTCCGGGACTAGCGGGACTCGAGGGGGCGAGCAGTACTTC.

The genes are TRBV5-4 and TRBJ2-5; D may match TRBD1 or TRBD2 (5 bases each). CDR1 and CDR2 (germline): SGHNT, YYREEE (reference sequence). Trimming pared 0 bases from V and 4 bases from J, leaving 10 bases between. The CDR3 runs to 14 residues. The DNA for the CDR3 is TGTGCCAGCAGCTTGGCGGCTGGGGGAGAGACCCAGTACTTC. This codes for CASSLAAGGETQYF. Together with reference TRBV5-4 and TRBJ2-5, the CDR3 gives the full variable domain: ETGVTQSPTHLIKTRGQQVTLRCSSQSGHNTVSWYQQALGQGPQFIFQYYREEENGRGNFPPRFSGLQFPNYSSELNVNALELDDSALYLCASSLAAGGETQYFGPGTRLLVL.

This clonotype was detected only once. A much larger clone differs by one base, so this may be a read error. This chain connects TRBV7-8 to TRBJ2-3; D could derive from TRBD1 or TRBD2 (5 bases each). The CDR3 has 14 amino acids. CDR1 and CDR2 (germline): SGHVS, FQNEAQ. The CDR3 coding sequence is TGTGCCGGCAGCTTAGTTGGGGACGTTTATACGCAGTATTTT. Protein product: CAGSLVGDVYTQYF. Looking up the rest from reference TRBV7-8 and TRBJ2-3 gives the full variable domain: GAGVSQSPRYKVAKRGQDVALRCDPISGHVSLFWYQQALGQGPEFLTYFQNEAQLDKSGLPSDRFFAERPEGSVSTLKIQRTQQEDSAVYLCAGSLVGDVYTQYFGPGTRLTVL.

This clonotype was seen ten or more times. The V and J genes are TRBV11-2 and TRBJ2-1; the D is unclear. This CDR3 comprises 13 residues. Germline CDR1 SGHAT, CDR2 FQNNGV. V was cut by 3 bases and J by 5 bases, with 8 bases left in between. CDR3 sequence (DNA): TGTGCCAGCAGCTTCCCAGGCCACAATGAGCAGTTCTTC. Translating it yields CASSFPGHNEQFF.

Many counts were recorded for this clonotype. The CDR3: CASSSPWRGRWQETQYF. The CDR3, as DNA: TGTGCCAGCAGCTCCCCGTGGAGGGGCAGATGGCAAGAGACCCAGTACTTC. The rearrangement uses TRBV7-9 and TRBJ2-5; D is possibly TRBD2 (6 bases). V was pared by 4 bases and J by 2 bases, with 20 bases between. The germline CDR1 and CDR2 sequences are SEHNR and FQNEAQ (reference sequence). CDR3 length: 17 residues.

This clonotype was detected many times. This chain's CDR3 is CSATFNYNEQFF. For the CDR3, the DNA is TGCAGTGCCACCTTTAACTACAATGAGCAGTTCTTC. The V gene is TRBV20-1, the J gene TRBJ2-1; D not resolved. This CDR3 contains 12 residues. From germline, CDR1 is DFQATT and CDR2 SNEGSKA (reference sequence). The V and J ends lost 6 bases and 3 bases respectively, with 9 bases between them.

By frequency in the sample, this clonotype is medium-sized. The chain links TRBV30 to TRBJ2-7; no firm D call. The germline CDR1 and CDR2 sequences are GTSNPN and SVGIG (reference sequence). The CDR3 contains 16 residues. V lost 4 bases and J 0 bases, leaving 19 bases between the germline ends. DNA for the CDR3: TGTGCCTGGAATAGAGGATCCTACTTGAGCTCCTACGAGCAGTACTTC. Translation gives CAWNRGSYLSSYEQYF.

This clonotype is deemed medium-sized. The gene calls are TRBV10-3 and TRBJ2-3; 8 bases are shared with TRBD2. This CDR3 has 14 residues. Trimming at V came to 6 bases and at J to 4 bases, leaving 6 bases not matched to a gene. The V gene's germline CDR1 is ENHRY and CDR2 SYGVKD. The CDR3 DNA is TGTGCCATCAGGAAAGCGGGGGAGGCAGATACGCAGTATTTT. This translates into CAIRKAGEADTQYF.

This clonotype has more than one count but fewer than ten. The rearrangement uses TRBV9 and TRBJ1-1, with 7 nucleotides matching TRBD1. The junction had 11 bases not matched to a gene; V was cut back by 3 bases and J by 6 bases. CDR1 is SGDLS, CDR2 YYNGEE, per germline. The CDR3 extends over 15 amino acids. The CDR3 DNA sequence: TGTGCCAGCAGCGCTGACGGACAGGATCAATCTGAAGCTTTCTTT. This encodes CASSADGQDQSEAFF.

The table lists this clonotype with many counts. The V and J genes are TRBV19 and TRBJ2-2; D call uncertain. The germline V gene has CDR1 LNHDA and CDR2 SQIVND (reference sequence). Trimming took 1 base from V and 4 from J, leaving 10 bases between them. CDR3 size: 15 residues. The CDR3 bases are TGTGCCAGTAGTATAGTAGGACGGTTCACCGGGGAGCTGTTTTTT. It is translated as CASSIVGRFTGELFF.

This clonotype has a count of ten or more. The V call is TRBV29-1, the J call TRBJ2-1; D unclear. CDR3 size: 13 residues. Germline-derived CDR1 and CDR2 are SQVTM and ANQGSEA. Trimming stripped 4 bases from V and 6 bases from J, with 13 bases between. The CDR3 sequence: CSVARQPLNEQFF. The CDR3 DNA follows: TGCAGCGTTGCGAGGCAGCCACTCAATGAGCAGTTCTTC.

This clonotype was counted ten times or more. This chain joins TRBV6-4 and TRBJ2-3; 8 bases agree with TRBD2. Germline V gene sequence: CDR1 MRHNA, CDR2 SNTAGT. The V and J ends lost 4 bases and 5 bases, in that order; junction bases with no gene match: 5. The CDR3 length is 14 residues. The CDR3 DNA follows: TGTGCCAGCAGTGCGGGACTAGAAGGAGATACGCAGTATTTT. It encodes CASSAGLEGDTQYF.

This clonotype was seen repeatedly, ten times or more. This CDR3 reads CASRTANTGELFF. The CDR3 nucleotides read TGTGCCAGCCGGACGGCGAACACCGGGGAGCTGTTTTTT. The rearrangement uses TRBV6-1 and TRBJ2-2; D is uncertain. Germline V gene data show CDR1 as MNHNS and CDR2 as SASEGT. This CDR3 region has 13 residues. V dropped 8 bases and J dropped 0 bases, with 7 bases sitting between them.

This clonotype was seen repeatedly, ten times or more. The genes are TRBV20-1 and TRBJ2-7, with TRBD2 matching 11 bases. Germline CDR1 and CDR2: DFQATT and SNEGSKA (reference sequence). The CDR3 contains 17 residues. Trimming cost V 3 bases and J 0 bases; bases outside gene matches: 10. In DNA, the CDR3 is TGCAGTGCTAGGCCCCCCCTAGCGGGGGGCCACTCCTACGAGCAGTACTTC. Amino acids: CSARPPLAGGHSYEQYF.